Sequencing of this T cell receptor beta chain was carried out in a study of T-cell reconstitution after alpha-beta-depleted transplantation in children. Researchers prepared the TCRbeta library using unique molecular identifiers, the study reports. TCRdb reprocessed the PCR reads with MiXCR, giving one entry per CDR3 protein. Of about 250,000 distinct CDR3 sequences in the sample, under 30% were seen once. This CDR3 contains 14 residues. V lost 5 bases to trimming and J lost 4 bases, with 13 bases between them. Germline V gene data show CDR1 as MDHEN and CDR2 as SYDVKM. The sample consisted of PBMCs, mostly from graft donor cells, taken 360 days after TCRalphabeta/CD19-depleted stem cell transplant. This sequence joins TRBV28 and TRBJ2-3; D uncertain. The source is a female patient aged 2 to 10 who had a stem cell transplant for congenital amegakaryocytic thrombocytopenia, so the T cells may come from the graft donor. The CDR3 DNA follows: TGTGCCAGCAGTGCCCCGGATAGCCCAGATACGCAGTATTTT. It translates to CASSAPDSPDTQYF.